The clone carrying this TCR beta chain was counted between two and nine times. The CDR3 totals 17 residues. CDR1 is MDHEN and CDR2 is SYDVKM in the germline V gene. The J segment lost 5 bases and the V segment lost 5 bases, leaving 13 bases of the junction unmatched. The sample belongs to a study of early T cells in non-severe SARS-CoV-2 infection. TCRdb processed the 5' RACE reads anew with MiXCR; each CDR3 protein has one entry. The sample records about 22,000 distinct CDR3 sequences, more than 4% being singletons. The sample comprised whole blood. The genes are TRBV28 and TRBJ2-3; TRBD2 matches 10 bases. The receptor was derived from an adult who was a healthcare worker with PCR-confirmed SARS-CoV-2 infection or an uninfected control (not recorded which). This CDR3 reads CASSTVAGGLFGDTQYF. The CDR3 region has the DNA TGTGCCAGCAGTACCGTAGCGGGGGGCCTCTTCGGAGATACGCAGTATTTT.